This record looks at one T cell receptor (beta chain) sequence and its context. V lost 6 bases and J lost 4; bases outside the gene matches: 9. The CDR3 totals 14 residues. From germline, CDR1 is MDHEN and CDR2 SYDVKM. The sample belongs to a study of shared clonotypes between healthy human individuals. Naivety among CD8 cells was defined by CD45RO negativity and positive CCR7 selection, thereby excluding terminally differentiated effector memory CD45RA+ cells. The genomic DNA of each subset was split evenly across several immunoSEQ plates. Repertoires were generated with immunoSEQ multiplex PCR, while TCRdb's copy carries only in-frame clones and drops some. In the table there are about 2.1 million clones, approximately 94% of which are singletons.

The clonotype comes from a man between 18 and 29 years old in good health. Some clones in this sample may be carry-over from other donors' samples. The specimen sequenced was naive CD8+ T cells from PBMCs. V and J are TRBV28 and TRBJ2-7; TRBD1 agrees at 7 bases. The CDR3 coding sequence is TGTGCCAGCAGGGCCAGGGGGTTAGGTTACGAGCAGTACTTC. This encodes CASRARGLGYEQYF.